The 30 T cell receptor beta chains below all came from one sample that was sequenced in a study of identical twins. From the 5' RACE reads, TCRdb called clonotypes with MiXCR, one entry per CDR3 protein. The data contain a few hundred thousand distinct CDR3 sequences, less than 20% of them singletons. Material for sequencing was naive T cells sorted from blood. These receptors all stem from a man aged 50 to 60 in good health.

This clonotype was observed a few times. The CDR3 here is CASSQNTGTFYEQYF. DNA of the CDR3: TGTGCCAGCAGCCAAAATACCGGGACCTTCTACGAGCAGTACTTC. The chain carries TRBV4-2 and TRBJ2-7; D may match TRBD1 or TRBD2 (5 bases each). The CDR3 spans 15 residues. Germline CDR1 reads LGHNA; CDR2 reads YNFKEQ. With 2 bases removed from V and 3 bases from J, the gap between germline ends came to 14 bases.

The V gene is TRBV12-3 or TRBV12-4, the J gene TRBJ2-2; the match to TRBD1 covers 8 bases. Losses at the gene ends were 7 bases for V and 6 bases for J; bases not matched to a gene: 4. The CDR3 sequence is 13 residues long. The CDR3 here is CASNDRGSGELFF. DNA for the CDR3: TGTGCCAGCAACGACAGGGGTTCCGGGGAGCTGTTTTTT.

This rearrangement joins TRBV6-6 to TRBJ1-1, with D unresolved. The CDR3 contains 13 residues. V was shortened by 5 bases and J by 4 bases, with 11 bases between the two germline ends. Germline loops: CDR1 MNHNY, CDR2 SVGAGI (reference sequence). The CDR3 is CASSLTRATEAFF. The CDR3 nucleotides read TGTGCCAGCAGTCTTACCCGGGCCACTGAAGCTTTCTTT.

This CDR3 is CATSDPRGLSYNEQFF. The DNA for the CDR3 is TGTGCCACCAGTGATCCCAGGGGTCTCTCCTACAATGAGCAGTTCTTC. The chain combines TRBV24-1 with TRBJ2-1; weak D call: TRBD1 (6 bases). The CDR3 is 16 residues long. Trimming pared 3 bases from V and 0 bases from J, leaving 11 bases between. Looked up from germline, CDR1 is KGHDR and CDR2 is SFDVKD.

This clonotype has just a few counts. The chain couples TRBV5-5 to TRBJ2-2; 7 bases align to TRBD2. The CDR3 sequence is 16 residues long. The V gene's germline CDR1 is SGHKS and CDR2 YYEKEE (reference sequence). The J segment lost 2 bases and the V segment lost 2 bases, leaving 6 bases of the junction unmatched. CDR3 nucleotides: TGTGCCAGCAGCTTAGGGCTAGCGGACAACACCGGGGAGCTGTTTTTT. Its translation: CASSLGLADNTGELFF.

This clonotype came up many times. The chain is built from TRBV2 and TRBJ2-3; 13 bases match TRBD2. The germline V gene has CDR1 SNHLY and CDR2 FYNNEI. The ends lost 6 bases at V and 6 bases at J; junction bases unmatched: 6. The length of the CDR3 is 15 residues. This chain's CDR3 is CASSPGLAGLDTQYF. The DNA of the CDR3 is TGTGCCAGCAGCCCGGGACTAGCGGGACTGGATACGCAGTATTTT.

In this sample, this clonotype turned up a few times. The chain recombines TRBV7-3 with TRBJ2-1; D may be TRBD2 (6 bases). V gave up 6 bases and J gave up 2 bases, with 20 bases separating them. The CDR3 spans 17 residues. CDR1 and CDR2 (germline): SGHTA, FQGTGA. The chain's CDR3 is CASSNKRPGSTYNEQFF. The CDR3 DNA follows: TGTGCCAGCAGTAATAAAAGACCCGGGAGCACCTACAATGAGCAGTTCTTC. Using reference TRBV7-3 and TRBJ2-1 for the parts outside the CDR3, the full variable domain is GAGVSQTPSNKVTEKGKYVELRCDPISGHTALYWYRQSLGQGPEFLIYFQGTGAADDSGLPNDRFFAVRPEGSVSTLKIQRTERGDSAVYLCASSNKRPGSTYNEQFFGPGTRLTVL.

V gene TRBV6-1 combines with J gene TRBJ2-1, with unresolved D. Per the germline V gene, CDR1 is MNHNS and CDR2 is SASEGT. The length of the CDR3 is 15 residues. Trimming took off 5 bases at V and 6 bases at J, with 17 bases between the two ends. CDR3 coding DNA: TGTGCCAGCAGTCAGTCCCTAACAGCTTTCAATGAGCAGTTCTTC. Protein sequence: CASSQSLTAFNEQFF.

This clonotype occurred many times. The rearrangement links TRBV5-1 to TRBJ2-3; TRBD2 matches at 15 bases. CDR3 size: 19 residues. V was pared by 3 bases and J by 4 bases, with 12 bases of the junction left unmatched. Per the germline V gene, CDR1 is SGHRS and CDR2 is YFSETQ. The CDR3 coding sequence is TGCGCCAGCAGCTCACGGACTAGCGGGAGGGCCGGTGCGGCAGATACGCAGTATTTT. Translating gives CASSSRTSGRAGAADTQYF.

This clonotype was observed a handful of times. The V gene is TRBV6-1, the J gene TRBJ2-7; 7 nucleotides agree with TRBD1. V was pared by 7 bases and J by 4 bases, with 19 bases of the junction left unmatched. The CDR3 has 17 amino acids. CDR1 is MNHNS, CDR2 SASEGT, per germline. The CDR3 DNA is TGTGCCAGCACCCGACACGACAGGGTTTCGCTTCTTTACGAGCAGTACTTC. It specifies CASTRHDRVSLLYEQYF.

V is TRBV18 and J is TRBJ2-6; possible D gene TRBD1, 6 bases. The V end lost 5 bases, the J end lost 2 bases, and 16 bases lay between the germline ends. There are 17 residues in the CDR3. Germline V gives CDR1 KGHSH, CDR2 LQKENI. CDR3: CASSSITGLAGANVLTF. CDR3 nucleotide sequence: TGTGCCAGCTCATCAATCACAGGGTTAGCTGGGGCCAACGTCCTGACTTTC. The full variable domain, in which reference TRBV18 and TRBJ2-6 provide the parts outside the CDR3, is NAGVMQNPRHLVRRRGQEARLRCSPMKGHSHVYWYRQLPEEGLKFMVYLQKENIIDESGMPKERFSAEFPKEGPSILRIQQVVRGDSAAYFCASSSITGLAGANVLTFGAGSRLTVL.

This clonotype was observed a few times. J is TRBJ2-2 and V is TRBV9; D tentatively fits TRBD1 or TRBD2 (6 bases each). V was clipped by 0 bases and J by 1 base, with 10 bases between them. Germline V lookup: CDR1 SGDLS, CDR2 YYNGEE. The CDR3 sequence is 16 residues long. The DNA for the CDR3 is TGTGCCAGCAGCGTAGCGCGGGACAAGAACACCGGGGAGCTGTTTTTT. Translating it yields CASSVARDKNTGELFF.

The J gene is TRBJ1-1, the V gene TRBV7-9, with D hard to call. The CDR3 loop spans 14 amino acids. Germline CDR1 and CDR2: SEHNR and FQNEAQ (reference sequence). V dropped 5 bases and J dropped 0 bases, with 10 bases sitting between them. The CDR3: CASSLPLLNTEAFF. CDR3 nucleotides: TGTGCCAGCAGCCTTCCACTACTGAACACTGAAGCTTTCTTT. Using reference TRBV7-9 and TRBJ1-1 for the parts outside the CDR3, the full variable domain is DTGVSQNPRHKITKRGQNVTFRCDPISEHNRLYWYRQTLGQGPEFLTYFQNEAQLEKSRLLSDRFSAERPKGSFSTLEIQRTEQGDSAMYLCASSLPLLNTEAFFGQGTRLTVV.

This chain connects TRBV6-6 to TRBJ2-1; 8 bases map to TRBD1. Germline V gene data show CDR1 as MNHNY and CDR2 as SVGAGI (reference sequence). CDR3 length: 13 amino acids. Trimming removed 6 bases from V and 8 bases from J; junction bases left unmatched: 6. This CDR3 is CASRTPGGDEQFF. The CDR3 DNA sequence: TGTGCCAGCAGGACCCCAGGGGGCGATGAGCAGTTCTTC.

This clonotype was observed at least ten times. V gene TRBV29-1 combines with J gene TRBJ2-2; D might be TRBD1 or TRBD2, each matching 5 bases. The CDR3 has 11 residues. The germline V gene encodes CDR1 SQVTM and CDR2 ANQGSEA. V lost 6 bases and J lost 7, with 9 bases in between. CDR3 in amino acids: CSVGTVGELFF. The CDR3 coding sequence is TGCAGCGTAGGGACGGTCGGGGAGCTGTTTTTT.

The sample holds many counts of this clonotype. The gene calls are TRBV7-2 and TRBJ2-7; D may correspond to TRBD1 or TRBD2 (5 bases each). The ends were cut back, 4 bases at V and 5 bases at J, with 18 bases in the middle. Germline V gene lookup returns CDR1 SGHTA and CDR2 FQGNSA. CDR3 length: 15 amino acids. CDR3 protein: CASSSLGVARNEQYF. CDR3 DNA sequence: TGTGCCAGCAGCTCGTTGGGGGTAGCAAGAAACGAGCAGTACTTC.

The chain is built from TRBV11-2 and TRBJ2-1; 11 nucleotides agree with TRBD2. Trimming took 2 bases from V and 8 from J; bases not matched to a gene: 5. The length of the CDR3 is 15 residues. The V gene's germline CDR1 is SGHAT and CDR2 FQNNGV. In DNA form, the CDR3 reads TGTGCCAGCAGCTTACTAGCGGGGGGAGGGGATGAGCAGTTCTTC. It codes for CASSLLAGGGDEQFF.

A single count supports this clonotype. The junction shows a germline mismatch at one end, possibly a read error. The rearrangement joins TRBV20-1 to TRBJ1-2, with 8 bases aligning to TRBD1. The CDR3 covers 14 residues. Germline CDR1 and CDR2: DFQATT and SNEGSKA (reference sequence). CDR3: CSATFDRGNCGYTF. In DNA form, the CDR3 reads TGCAGTGCCACCTTCGACAGGGGTAACTGTGGCTACACCTTC.

The CDR3 nucleotides read TGTGCCAGCAGCTTAACTAGTTTCAATGAGCAGTTCTTC. As protein: CASSLTSFNEQFF. This chain links TRBV7-3 with TRBJ2-1; D unresolved. With 0 bases removed from V and 6 bases from J, the gap between germline ends came to 6 bases. The CDR3 loop spans 13 amino acids. Germline V gives CDR1 SGHTA, CDR2 FQGTGA.

This chain uses TRBV5-1 with TRBJ1-1; D might be TRBD1 (5 bases). There are 14 residues in the CDR3. The germline V gene has CDR1 SGHRS and CDR2 YFSETQ. V lost 0 bases and J lost 4, with 10 bases in between. CDR3 sequence reads: CASSLDGQITEAFF. Written as DNA, the CDR3 is TGCGCCAGCAGCTTGGATGGACAAATCACTGAAGCTTTCTTT.

The gene calls are TRBV20-1 and TRBJ2-7, with TRBD1 as a possible D gene (5 bases). V lost 3 bases to trimming and J lost 5 bases, with 14 bases between them. From germline, CDR1 is DFQATT and CDR2 SNEGSKA (reference sequence). The length of the CDR3 is 13 residues. CDR3 region: CSASRTGKDEQYF. Here the CDR3 DNA reads TGCAGTGCTAGCCGAACAGGAAAGGACGAGCAGTACTTC.

The CDR3 bases are TGTGCCAGCAGCCCGGGGGACAGGGAGGTGATCACTGAAGCTTTCTTT. This sequence encodes CASSPGDREVITEAFF. The rearrangement joins TRBV11-2 to TRBJ1-1, with 9 bases matching TRBD1. V shed 5 bases and J 4 bases; nucleotides not matched to a gene: 11. CDR3 size: 16 residues. The germline gives CDR1 SGHAT, CDR2 FQNNGV.

This sequence joins TRBV15 and TRBJ2-7; D is possibly TRBD1 (5 bases). From germline, CDR1 is LNHNV and CDR2 YYDKDF (reference sequence). CDR3 length: 16 amino acids. The V and J ends lost 0 bases and 6 bases respectively, with 18 bases between them. The CDR3 DNA reads as TGTGCCACCAGCAGAGATCTAGGGGTACCGGGCTCCGAGCAGTACTTC. Translated, it gives CATSRDLGVPGSEQYF.

The chain uses TRBV5-6 and TRBJ2-1; D tentatively reads TRBD1 or TRBD2 (6 bases each). The CDR3 totals 13 residues. V was shortened by 1 base and J by 9 bases, with 11 bases between the two germline ends. Germline assignment: CDR1 SGHDT and CDR2 YYEEEE. CDR3 sequence reads: CASSLKGGIEQFF. Here the CDR3 DNA reads TGTGCCAGCAGCTTGAAGGGGGGCATTGAGCAGTTCTTC.

This sequence joins TRBV5-1 and TRBJ1-1; D gene unclear. The germline CDR1 and CDR2 sequences are SGHRS and YFSETQ. The CDR3 extends over 13 amino acids. Trimming cost V 2 bases and J 6 bases, with 11 bases left between them. CDR3 loop: CASSFPHGSEAFF. CDR3 DNA: TGCGCCAGCAGCTTCCCTCACGGCTCTGAAGCTTTCTTT.

This clonotype was counted ten times or more. The rearrangement joins TRBV27 to TRBJ1-2, with a tentative D call TRBD1 (5 bases). V was clipped by 6 bases and J by 4 bases, with 18 bases between them. The CDR3 has 15 amino acids. The germline CDR1 and CDR2 sequences are MNHEY and SMNVEV (reference sequence). The CDR3 DNA follows: TGTGCCAGCAGAAGACAGTACACCTCTATCTATGGCTACACCTTC. It encodes CASRRQYTSIYGYTF.

The V and J genes are TRBV27 and TRBJ1-2, with D possibly matching TRBD1 (5 bases). From germline, CDR1 is MNHEY and CDR2 SMNVEV (reference sequence). CDR3 length equals 14 residues. Trimming stripped 3 bases from V and 6 bases from J, with 14 bases between. The CDR3, as DNA: TGTGCCAGCAGTTTTGCAGGGATGGTGGATGGCTACACCTTC. This translates into CASSFAGMVDGYTF.

This clonotype turned up a few times. V is TRBV7-3 and J is TRBJ2-3, with 11 bases identical to TRBD1. The CDR3 has 14 amino acids. V was clipped by 3 bases and J by 7 bases; unmatched bases: 3. Germline V CDR1 and CDR2: SGHTA, FQGTGA. The CDR3 reads CASSFGQGAYTQYF. In DNA form, the CDR3 reads TGTGCCAGCAGCTTTGGACAGGGGGCATATACGCAGTATTTT.

The chain carries TRBV5-1 and TRBJ2-5; D not resolved. This CDR3 is 13 amino acids long. V lost 4 bases to trimming and J lost 2 bases, with 9 bases between them. Germline lookup yields CDR1 SGHRS and CDR2 YFSETQ. In DNA form, the CDR3 reads TGCGCCAGCAGCCCGGACGGACAAGAGACCCAGTACTTC. Its translation: CASSPDGQETQYF. Variable domain in full (rest from reference TRBV5-1 and TRBJ2-5): KAGVTQTPRYLIKTRGQQVTLSCSPISGHRSVSWYQQTPGQGLQFLFEYFSETQRNKGNFPGRFSGRQFSNSRSEMNVSTLELGDSALYLCASSPDGQETQYFGPGTRLLVL.

The chain employs TRBV5-5 and TRBJ1-5; the match to TRBD1 covers 8 bases. This CDR3 has 16 amino acids. The V gene's germline CDR1 is SGHKS and CDR2 YYEKEE (reference sequence). V lost 0 bases and J lost 3; bases outside the gene matches: 5. The CDR3 nucleotides are TGTGCCAGCAGCTTGGGGACAGGGATTTTCAATCAGCCCCAGCATTTT. It translates to CASSLGTGIFNQPQHF. Full variable domain (missing parts from reference TRBV5-5 and TRBJ1-5): DAGVTQSPTHLIKTRGQQVTLRCSPISGHKSVSWYQQVLGQGPQFIFQYYEKEERGRGNFPDRFSARQFPNYSSELNVNALLLGDSALYLCASSLGTGIFNQPQHFGDGTRLSIL.